Listed below are T cell receptor beta chains from one sample, sequenced in a study of control samples from healthy donors and cancer patients. Sequencing was performed with immunoSEQ multiplex PCR; in TCRdb, only in-frame clones are kept and a portion is missing. The repertoire holds 90,000 to 150,000 clones, with 80% to 95% as singletons. Sequencing input: blood. These TCRs come from a woman aged 18-29 years in good health. Each CDR3 is given with its conserved first and last residue. D genes are given only for firm matches. Rows give clone size only sometimes, using once, few, many, or a class for an expanded clone.

-	19	TRBV3-1/TRBV3-2	TRBD2	TRBJ2-3	TGTGCCAGCAGCCAAGAGGCTCTGGGCGGGGGGTCCTCCACAGATACGCAGTATTTT	CASSQEALGGGSSTDTQYF
-	16	TRBV28	TRBD1	TRBJ1-3	TGTGCCAGCAGTCCCCGAGGACAGGGGGTCGGAAACACCATATATTTT	CASSPRGQGVGNTIYF
-	16	TRBV28	TRBD1	TRBJ1-1	TGTGCCAGCAGCCGACAGGGTCTAGTCGGGAACACTGAAGCTTTCTTT	CASSRQGLVGNTEAFF
-	11	TRBV9	TRBD2	TRBJ2-1	TGTGCCAGCGGTGTGGGAGGGCGCCAGTTCTTC	CASGVGGRQFF
-	15	TRBV27	TRBD1	TRBJ2-5	TGTGCCAGCAGTTCTGGGACAGGGGGGGAAGAGACCCAGTACTTC	CASSSGTGGEETQYF
-	18	TRBV28	-	TRBJ2-5	TGTGCCAGCAGTCCCGGAGGGGGCAGGGTAGGATTACAAGAGACCCAGTACTTC	CASSPGGGRVGLQETQYF
-	13	TRBV18	-	TRBJ1-1	TGTGCCAGCTCACCCCAGGGAAACACTGAAGCTTTCTTT	CASSPQGNTEAFF
-	14	TRBV30	-	TRBJ1-4	TGTGCCTGGAGTAAGGAACAGGGCCATGAAAAACTGTTTTTT	CAWSKEQGHEKLFF
once	16	TRBV7-6	TRBD2	TRBJ2-5	TGTGCCAGCAGCTCACCCCGTCCTAGCGGGCAAGAGACCCAGTACTTC	CASSSPRPSGQETQYF
-	15	TRBV27	-	TRBJ2-2	TGTGCCAGCAGTTTGGCCCGGACTTCCCAGGGGGAGCTGTTTTTT	CASSLARTSQGELFF
-	15	TRBV24-1	TRBD1	TRBJ2-3	TGTGCCACCAGTCTGTGGACAGGGGACAAAGATACGCAGTATTTT	CATSLWTGDKDTQYF
-	16	TRBV19	-	TRBJ1-1	TGTGCCAGTAGTATAGTGAAAACCGGAGGGAACACTGAAGCTTTCTTT	CASSIVKTGGNTEAFF
-	15	TRBV4-1	TRBD2	TRBJ2-1	TGCGCCAGCAGCCAAGTGTCACTAGCGGGAGAGGAGCAGTTCTTC	CASSQVSLAGEEQFF
-	13	TRBV27	TRBD2	TRBJ2-7	TGTGCCAGCAGTTTAGCGGGAGAAAACGAGCAGTACTTC	CASSLAGENEQYF
few	15	TRBV28	TRBD1	TRBJ1-6	TGTGCCAGCAGTTTATGGGCAGGGGGCAATTCACCCCTCCACTTT	CASSLWAGGNSPLHF
-	13	TRBV12-3/TRBV12-4	-	TRBJ2-2	TGTGCCAGCAGTTTCACCATTACCGGGGAGCTGTTTTTT	CASSFTITGELFF
few	19	TRBV10-3	-	TRBJ1-3	TGTGCCATCAGTGAGTCCGGTCGTCGGGGTTCTCGCACTGGAAACACCATATATTTT	CAISESGRRGSRTGNTIYF
once	17	TRBV7-8	TRBD2	TRBJ2-1	TGTGCCAGCAGCTTCGAAGATAGCGGGAGGGCCTACAATGAGCAGTTCTTC	CASSFEDSGRAYNEQFF
-	15	TRBV9	TRBD1	TRBJ1-5	TGTGCCAGCAGCTCACAGGGGGCAGTAGGTCAGCCCCAGCATTTT	CASSSQGAVGQPQHF
-	9	TRBV20-1	-	TRBJ1-1	TGCAGTGCTATGTTTCCAGCTTTCTTT	CSAMFPAFF
-	16	TRBV5-6	TRBD1	TRBJ2-3	TGTGCCAGCAGCTTGAGGACAGGGGGATTCACAGATACGCAGTATTTT	CASSLRTGGFTDTQYF
-	12	TRBV7-9	-	TRBJ2-7	TGTGCCAGCGGAGGCGGCCTTGGCGAGCAGTACTTC	CASGGGLGEQYF
-	14	TRBV4-1	-	TRBJ1-4	TGCGCCAGCAGCCGCGGGGGTGGTGGTGAAAAACTGTTTTTT	CASSRGGGGEKLFF
-	11	TRBV19	-	TRBJ2-3	TGTGCCAGTAGGACTTATTATACGCAGTATTTT	CASRTYYTQYF
-	16	TRBV11-2	-	TRBJ2-3	TGTGCCAGCAGCTTATCTGGAGGCGGGGGCACAGATACGCAGTATTTT	CASSLSGGGGTDTQYF
-	18	TRBV7-9	TRBD2	TRBJ2-1	TGTGCCAGCAGCTTAGTCGGAGTGAGCGGGGGGGCGTACAATGAGCAGTTCTTC	CASSLVGVSGGAYNEQFF
-	14	TRBV28	-	TRBJ1-2	TGTGCCAGCAGTTTGGGCAGGGGAAAGTATGGCTACACCTTC	CASSLGRGKYGYTF